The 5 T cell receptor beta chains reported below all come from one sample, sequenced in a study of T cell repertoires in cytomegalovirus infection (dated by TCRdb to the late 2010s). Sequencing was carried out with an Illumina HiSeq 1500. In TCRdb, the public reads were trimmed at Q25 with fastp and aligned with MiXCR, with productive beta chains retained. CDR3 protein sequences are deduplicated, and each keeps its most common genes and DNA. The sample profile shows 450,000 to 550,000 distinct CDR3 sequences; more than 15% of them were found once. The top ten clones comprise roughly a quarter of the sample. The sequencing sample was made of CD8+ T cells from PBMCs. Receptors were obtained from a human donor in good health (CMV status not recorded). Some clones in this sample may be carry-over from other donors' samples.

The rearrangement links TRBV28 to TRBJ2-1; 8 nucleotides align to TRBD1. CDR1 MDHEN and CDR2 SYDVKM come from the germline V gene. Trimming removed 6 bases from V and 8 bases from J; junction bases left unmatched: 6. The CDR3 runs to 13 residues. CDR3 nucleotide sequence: TGTGCCAGCAGCCTTCTGACAGGGGATGAGCAGTTCTTC. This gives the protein CASSLLTGDEQFF.

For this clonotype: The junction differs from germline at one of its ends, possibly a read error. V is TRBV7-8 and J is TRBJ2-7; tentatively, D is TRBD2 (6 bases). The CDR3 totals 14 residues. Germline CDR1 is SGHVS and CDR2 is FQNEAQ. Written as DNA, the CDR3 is TGTGCAAGCAGCTTAGCGGCATGGGCATACGAGCAGTACTTC. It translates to CASSLAAWAYEQYF.

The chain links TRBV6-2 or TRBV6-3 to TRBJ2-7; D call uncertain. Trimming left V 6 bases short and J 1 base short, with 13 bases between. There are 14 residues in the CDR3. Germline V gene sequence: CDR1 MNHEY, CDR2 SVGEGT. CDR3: CASSATTLSYEQYF. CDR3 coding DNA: TGTGCCAGCAGCGCGACCACACTGTCCTACGAGCAGTACTTC.

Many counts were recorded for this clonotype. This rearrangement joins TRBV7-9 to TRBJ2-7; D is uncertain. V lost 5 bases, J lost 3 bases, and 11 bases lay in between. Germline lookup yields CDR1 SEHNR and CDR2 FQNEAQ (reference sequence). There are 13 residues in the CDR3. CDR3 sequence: CASSDRSIYEQYF. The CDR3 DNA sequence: TGTGCCAGCAGCGACCGTAGTATCTACGAGCAGTACTTC.

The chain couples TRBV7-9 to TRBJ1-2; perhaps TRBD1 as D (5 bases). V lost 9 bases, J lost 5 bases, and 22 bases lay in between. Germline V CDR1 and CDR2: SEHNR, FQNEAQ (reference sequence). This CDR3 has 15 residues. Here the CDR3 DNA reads TGTGCCAGAAGCGGACCGGGACTCACAGTATATGGCTACACCTTC. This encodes CARSGPGLTVYGYTF.